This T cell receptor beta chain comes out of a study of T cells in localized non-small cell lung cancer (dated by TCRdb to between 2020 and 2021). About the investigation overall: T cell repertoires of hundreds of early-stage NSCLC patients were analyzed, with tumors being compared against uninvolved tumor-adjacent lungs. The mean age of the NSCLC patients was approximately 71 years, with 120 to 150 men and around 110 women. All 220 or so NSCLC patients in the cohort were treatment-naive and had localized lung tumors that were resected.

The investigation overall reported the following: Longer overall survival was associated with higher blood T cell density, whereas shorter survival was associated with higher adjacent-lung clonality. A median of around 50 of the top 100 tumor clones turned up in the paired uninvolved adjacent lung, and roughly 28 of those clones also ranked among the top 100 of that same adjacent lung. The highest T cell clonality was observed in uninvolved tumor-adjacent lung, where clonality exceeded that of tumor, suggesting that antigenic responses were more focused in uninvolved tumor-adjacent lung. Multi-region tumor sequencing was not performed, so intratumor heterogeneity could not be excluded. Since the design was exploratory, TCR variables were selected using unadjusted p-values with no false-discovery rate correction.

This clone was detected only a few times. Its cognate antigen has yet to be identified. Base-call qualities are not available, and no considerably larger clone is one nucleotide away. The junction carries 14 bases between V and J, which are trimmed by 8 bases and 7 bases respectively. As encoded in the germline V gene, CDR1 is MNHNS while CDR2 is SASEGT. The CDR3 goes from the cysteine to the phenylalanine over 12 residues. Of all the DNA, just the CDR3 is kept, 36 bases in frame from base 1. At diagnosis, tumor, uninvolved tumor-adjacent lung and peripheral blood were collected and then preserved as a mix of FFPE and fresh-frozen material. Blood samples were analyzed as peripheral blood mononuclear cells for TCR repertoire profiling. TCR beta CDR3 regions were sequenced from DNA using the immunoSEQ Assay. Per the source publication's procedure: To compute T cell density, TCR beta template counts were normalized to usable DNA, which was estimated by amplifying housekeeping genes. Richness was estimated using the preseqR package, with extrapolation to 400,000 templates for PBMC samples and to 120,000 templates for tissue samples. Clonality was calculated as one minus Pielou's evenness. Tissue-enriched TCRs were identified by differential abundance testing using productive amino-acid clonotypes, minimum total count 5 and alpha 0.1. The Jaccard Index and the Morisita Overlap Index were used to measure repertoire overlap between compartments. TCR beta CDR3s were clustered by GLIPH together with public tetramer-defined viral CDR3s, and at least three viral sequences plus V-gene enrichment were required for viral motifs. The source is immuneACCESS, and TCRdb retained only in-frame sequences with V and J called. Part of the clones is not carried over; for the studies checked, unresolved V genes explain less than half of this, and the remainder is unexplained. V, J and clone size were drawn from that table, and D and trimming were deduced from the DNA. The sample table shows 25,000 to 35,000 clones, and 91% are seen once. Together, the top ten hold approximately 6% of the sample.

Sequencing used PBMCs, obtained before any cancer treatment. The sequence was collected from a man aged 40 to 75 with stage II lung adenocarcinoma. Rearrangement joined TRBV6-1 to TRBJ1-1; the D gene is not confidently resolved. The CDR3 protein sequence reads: CASVEIPSEAFF. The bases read TGTGCCAGCGTCGAGATACCTAGTGAAGCTTTCTTT.